Each of the 14 T cell receptor beta chains below was sequenced from the same sample in a study of blood T cell repertoires in COVID-19. Produced via immunoSEQ multiplex PCR; TCRdb's table is partial and in-frame only. The table includes about 130,000 clones, roughly 84% detected once. Sequencing input: peripheral blood. The receptors originated from a woman at least 80 years old with acute or convalescent COVID-19.

The CDR3 sequence is CAISEPGGSRVQETQYF. CDR3 in DNA: TGTGCCATCAGCGAGCCAGGGGGCTCGAGGGTCCAAGAGACCCAGTACTTC. This chain joins TRBV10-3 and TRBJ2-5, with TRBD1 matching over 8 bases. V lost 6 bases, J lost 1 base, and 13 bases stayed unmatched. The CDR3 totals 17 residues. Germline-derived CDR1 and CDR2 are ENHRY and SYGVKD.

The V gene is TRBV5-4, the J gene TRBJ1-4; TRBD1 might be the D (5 bases). Trimming removed 0 bases from V and 2 bases from J, with 8 bases in between. There are 15 residues in the CDR3. CDR1 and CDR2 from the germline V gene are SGHNT and YYREEE (reference sequence). CDR3 in DNA: TGTGCCAGCAGCTTGGGGGGGGTTACTAATGAAAAACTGTTTTTT. As protein: CASSLGGVTNEKLFF.

This rearrangement joins TRBV6-2 or TRBV6-3 to TRBJ1-5, with no clear D. The ends were cut back, 2 bases at V and 6 bases at J, with 8 bases in the middle. Germline lookup yields CDR1 MNHEY and CDR2 SVGEGT. The CDR3 runs 13 residues. CDR3 residues: CASSYEGVQPQHF. The CDR3 DNA reads TGTGCCAGCAGTTACGAGGGTGTTCAGCCCCAGCATTTT.

The V call is TRBV2, the J call TRBJ2-7, with D tentatively TRBD1 (6 bases). This CDR3 has 14 amino acids. Trimming shortened V by 6 bases and J by 2 bases, and 14 bases separated the two germline ends. Germline V gene data show CDR1 as SNHLY and CDR2 as FYNNEI. The CDR3 DNA follows: TGTGCCAGCAGGTCCGGGACACAGACCTACGAGCAGTACTTC. Amino acids: CASRSGTQTYEQYF.

As for this clone: Other nucleotide sequences in the sample specify the same CDR3. The V gene is TRBV6-5, the J gene TRBJ2-7; D is perhaps TRBD2 (6 bases). Trimming cost V 0 bases and J 7 bases, with 7 bases left between them. This CDR3 has 12 residues. Germline V CDR1 and CDR2: MNHEY, SVGAGI. The CDR3 protein is CASSYSGGEQYF. DNA of the CDR3: TGTGCCAGCAGTTACTCAGGAGGGGAGCAGTACTTC.

This sequence joins TRBV28 and TRBJ2-7; TRBD1 matches 8 bases. Germline-derived CDR1 and CDR2 are MDHEN and SYDVKM. Trimming removed 5 bases from V and 0 bases from J; junction bases left unmatched: 3. CDR3 length equals 14 residues. CDR3 in DNA: TGTGCCAGCAGTAGACAGGGGATCTCCTACGAGCAGTACTTC. This translates into CASSRQGISYEQYF. Full variable domain (outside the CDR3, taken from reference TRBV28 and TRBJ2-7): DVKVTQSSRYLVKRTGEKVFLECVQDMDHENMFWYRQDPGLGLRLIYFSYDVKMKEKGDIPEGYSVSREKKERFSLILESASTNQTSMYLCASSRQGISYEQYFGPGTRLTVT.

The chain's CDR3 is CASRPGTGEFQPQHF. DNA of the CDR3: TGCGCCAGCAGACCCGGGACAGGGGAATTCCAGCCCCAGCATTTT. The chain has TRBV10-2 and TRBJ1-5; 10 bases match TRBD1. Germline CDR1 and CDR2: WSHSY and SAAADI. This CDR3 has 15 residues. Trimming cost V 6 bases and J 7 bases; bases outside gene matches: 9.

This chain connects TRBV2 to TRBJ2-1, with 7 positions matching TRBD2. J gave up 0 bases and V 4 bases, and 3 bases lay outside the gene matches. The CDR3 spans 15 residues. Germline V gives CDR1 SNHLY, CDR2 FYNNEI. DNA for the CDR3: TGTGCCAGCAGTGGTAGCGGGTCCTCCTACAATGAGCAGTTCTTC. It translates to CASSGSGSSYNEQFF.

The genes are TRBV30 and TRBJ1-3, with a weak D call TRBD1 (5 bases). The V end was cut by 2 bases, the J end by 9 bases, with 20 bases between. The CDR3 length is 15 residues. Germline loops: CDR1 GTSNPN, CDR2 SVGIG (reference sequence). The CDR3 protein is CAWSNRKDPPRTIYF. CDR3 bases: TGTGCCTGGAGTAACAGGAAAGACCCGCCGCGCACCATATATTTT.

The CDR3 loop reads CAWSRRRVNYGYTF. CDR3 DNA sequence: TGTGCCTGGAGTAGGAGGAGGGTTAACTATGGCTACACCTTC. The V and J genes are TRBV30 and TRBJ1-2; D is ambiguous. Germline V gene lookup returns CDR1 GTSNPN and CDR2 SVGIG (reference sequence). Trimming cost V 2 bases and J 1 base, with 11 bases left between them. The CDR3 is made up of 14 amino acids. Together with reference TRBV30 and TRBJ1-2, the CDR3 gives the full variable domain: SQTIHQWPATLVQPVGSPLSLECTVEGTSNPNLYWYRQAAGRGLQLLFYSVGIGQISSEVPQNLSASRPQDRQFILSSKKLLLSDSGFYLCAWSRRRVNYGYTFGSGTRLTVV.

V usage is TRBV11-2 and J usage is TRBJ2-3, with 7 nucleotides matching TRBD1. Germline CDR1 is SGHAT and CDR2 is FQNNGV. There are 14 residues in the CDR3. J lost 10 bases, V lost 5 bases, and 12 bases had no gene match. CDR3 nucleotide sequence: TGTGCCAGCAGCCCGGACGTTTACAGGGGTGCGCAGTATTTT. Its translation: CASSPDVYRGAQYF.

This chain connects TRBV27 to TRBJ2-3; 7 bases agree with TRBD1. Looked up from germline, CDR1 is MNHEY and CDR2 is SMNVEV (reference sequence). V shed 5 bases and J 0 bases; nucleotides not matched to a gene: 5. The CDR3 covers 15 residues. CDR3 in DNA: TGTGCCAGCAGTCCAGGGGGACAGAGCACAGATACGCAGTATTTT. Translation gives CASSPGGQSTDTQYF.

This clone was seen a handful of times. The rearrangement links TRBV16 to TRBJ2-3; 9 positions agree with TRBD1. The CDR3 loop spans 15 amino acids. CDR1 KGHSY and CDR2 FQNENV come from the germline V gene. The V segment lost 0 bases and the J segment 4 bases; nucleotides outside the gene matches: 2. CDR3 DNA: TGTGCCAGCAGCCAATCCAGGACAGGGGCAGATACGCAGTATTTT. Protein product: CASSQSRTGADTQYF.

V gene TRBV5-4 combines with J gene TRBJ1-2; 7 bases agree with TRBD1. The germline CDR1 and CDR2 sequences are SGHNT and YYREEE (reference sequence). This CDR3 spans 15 amino acids. Losses at the gene ends were 4 bases for V and 6 bases for J; bases not matched to a gene: 12. The CDR3 region is CASSPARGQGDGYTF. The DNA of the CDR3 is TGTGCCAGCAGCCCGGCGAGGGGTCAGGGGGATGGCTACACCTTC.